One T cell receptor (beta chain) is described in this entry. This CDR3 has 15 amino acids. Germline CDR1 reads LGHNA; CDR2 reads YSLEER. V lost 3 bases and J 0 bases, leaving 9 bases between the germline ends. The sample belongs to a study of blood T cells in healthy people across ages. The authors isolated at least 6.5 million PBMCs per sample. A sample-barcoded 5' primer and a J-beta primer mix were used in a second PCR of about 6 to 11 cycles. TCRdb re-derived calls from the 5' RACE reads in MiXCR, one entry per CDR3 protein. The sample lists about 650,000 distinct CDR3 sequences, about 30% occurring once.

The chain employs TRBV4-3 and TRBJ2-1; D is uncertain. The sequence was obtained from a woman older than 75 in good health. The sample consisted of blood. The CDR3 sequence: CASSQVYSSYNEQFF. The CDR3 nucleotides are TGCGCCAGCAGCCAGGTTTACAGCTCCTACAATGAGCAGTTCTTC.